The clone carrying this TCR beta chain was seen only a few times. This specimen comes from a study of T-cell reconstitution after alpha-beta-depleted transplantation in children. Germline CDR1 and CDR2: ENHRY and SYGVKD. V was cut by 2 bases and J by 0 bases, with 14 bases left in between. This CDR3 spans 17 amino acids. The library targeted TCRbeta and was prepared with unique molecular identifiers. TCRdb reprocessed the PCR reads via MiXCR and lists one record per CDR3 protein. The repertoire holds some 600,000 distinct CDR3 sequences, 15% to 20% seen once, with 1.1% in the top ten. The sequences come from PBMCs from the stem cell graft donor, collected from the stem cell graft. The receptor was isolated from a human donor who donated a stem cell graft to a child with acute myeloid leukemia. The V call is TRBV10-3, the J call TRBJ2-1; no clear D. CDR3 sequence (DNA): TGTGCCATCAGTGAGCCGCCTCCCTCGAGCTCCTACAATGAGCAGTTCTTC. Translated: CAISEPPPSSSYNEQFF.